The 18 T cell receptor beta chains listed next were all sequenced from one sample in a study of CXCR3-negative and CXCR3-positive naive CD8 T cells. Findings and limits, study-wide: For CXCR3-positive naive cells, TRB CDR3s were more hydrophobic than those of CXCR3-negative naive cells.

Each TRB cDNA library was prepared by 5' RACE (with UMI labels). TCRdb re-called the 5' RACE reads; one entry per CDR3 protein, DNA not given. Reported are around 60,000 distinct CDR3 sequences; the ten largest clones contain around 0.75%. These receptors are not linked to any known antigen. The sequenced sample consisted of naive CXCR3+ CD8+ T cells from blood. Subset described: CD45RO-CCR7+CD27+CD95- naive CD8+ T cells expressing CXCR3 (TNR3+). Receptors originate from a human donor in good health. Some clones in this sample may be carry-over from other donors' samples.

The CDR3 loop is CASSLLSSGGPDTQYF. V gene TRBV28 combines with J gene TRBJ2-3; no DNA is available, so the TRBD2 call from TCRdb remains unchecked. The CDR3 spans 16 residues. Germline V gene lookup returns CDR1 MDHEN and CDR2 SYDVKM.

The V call is TRBV5-5, the J call TRBJ2-7; TCRdb names TRBD1, which stays unverified in the absence of DNA. CDR3 size: 12 residues. The germline CDR1 and CDR2 sequences are SGHKS and YYEKEE (reference sequence). CDR3 amino acids: CASTAPPGEQYF.

The chain has TRBV7-9 and TRBJ2-3; TCRdb indicates TRBD1, and absent DNA this call remains unverified. The CDR3 length is 14 residues. Germline assignment: CDR1 SEHNR and CDR2 FQNEAQ (reference sequence). The CDR3 loop is CASSFGQGADTQYF.

The rearrangement joins TRBV27 to TRBJ1-2. Germline values: CDR1 MNHEY, CDR2 SMNVEV (reference sequence). The CDR3 is made up of 11 amino acids. Here the CDR3 reads CASSGSYGYTF.

The chain has TRBV7-8 and TRBJ2-7; TCRdb lists TRBD1, though no DNA is available to test this call. The CDR3 sequence is 16 residues long. CDR1 is SGHVS and CDR2 is FQNEAQ in the germline V gene. The CDR3 is CSSSFHPGTEHYEQYF.

This rearrangement joins TRBV29-1 to TRBJ1-1; no DNA is available, so the TRBD1 call from TCRdb remains unchecked. Germline CDR1 SQVTM, CDR2 ANQGSEA. This CDR3 region has 12 residues. This CDR3 is CSDRAGDTEAFF.

J is TRBJ1-1 and V is TRBV6-5. The CDR3 has 13 amino acids. CDR1 is MNHEY and CDR2 is SVGAGI in the germline V gene. The CDR3 region is CASRPYMNTEAFF.

This chain links TRBV19 with TRBJ1-6; checking the TCRdb D call of TRBD1 is not possible without DNA. Germline V gene data show CDR1 as LNHDA and CDR2 as SQIVND (reference sequence). CDR3 length equals 15 residues. The CDR3: CASSKSRQHNSPLHF.

The rearrangement links TRBV25-1 to TRBJ2-7. The CDR3 is made up of 11 amino acids. CDR1 is MGHDK and CDR2 is SYGVNS in the germline V gene. The CDR3 sequence is CASSVTNEQYF.

The chain couples TRBV4-1 to TRBJ2-7; TCRdb returns TRBD1, unconfirmable since there is no DNA. The CDR3 length is 15 residues. The V gene's germline CDR1 is MGHRA and CDR2 YSYEKL. The CDR3 loop reads CASSHLRDISYEQYF.

The genes are TRBV11-2 and TRBJ2-4; TCRdb gives TRBD1 as the D gene, but with no DNA this cannot be confirmed. This CDR3 spans 16 amino acids. CDR1 and CDR2 from the germline V gene are SGHAT and FQNNGV. CDR3 in amino acids: CASSLGTRGGDRGSYF.

This chain links TRBV12-3 or TRBV12-4 with TRBJ2-2; with no DNA, the TCRdb D assignment of TRBD2 cannot be verified. The CDR3 has 16 residues. The CDR3: CASSGLTSGGPGELFF.

The rearrangement links TRBV7-9 to TRBJ2-7. CDR1 is SEHNR and CDR2 is FQNEAQ in the germline V gene (reference sequence). The CDR3 extends over 13 amino acids. CDR3 amino acids: CASSLAGRAEQYF.

V gene TRBV29-1 combines with J gene TRBJ2-7; TCRdb lists TRBD1, though no DNA is available to test this call. This CDR3 is built from 13 residues. Per the germline V gene, CDR1 is SQVTM and CDR2 is ANQGSEA. The CDR3 loop reads CSVRQGSTYEQYF.

The V call is TRBV7-9, the J call TRBJ1-1. Germline CDR1 and CDR2: SEHNR and FQNEAQ (reference sequence). The CDR3 extends over 14 amino acids. The CDR3 loop is CASSLDLGFTVAFF.

The chain combines TRBV29-1 with TRBJ2-5; TCRdb's D call of TRBD2 is untestable without DNA. Germline loops: CDR1 SQVTM, CDR2 ANQGSEA. The CDR3 is 14 amino acids. This CDR3 is CSVEQANEGETKYF.

V is TRBV14 and J is TRBJ1-5; TCRdb designates TRBD1, a call that cannot be tested without DNA. This CDR3 is built from 15 residues. Looked up from germline, CDR1 is SGHDN and CDR2 is FVKESK. CDR3 residues: CASSPAKGPNQPQHF.

This chain joins TRBV10-3 and TRBJ2-1; TCRdb gives TRBD1 as the D gene, but with no DNA this cannot be confirmed. The CDR3 runs 16 residues. Germline values: CDR1 ENHRY, CDR2 SYGVKD. The CDR3 sequence: CAISESWQGGTHEQFF.